This T cell receptor (beta chain) was sequenced during a study of PD-1 blockade in classical Hodgkin lymphoma. Exposure to brentuximab vedotin varied, and each patient had relapsed following autologous stem cell transplantation. The repertoire was sequenced with immunoSEQ multiplex PCR; TCRdb's copy has only in-frame clones and lacks some. The sample carries around 20,000 clones, roughly 76% recorded once. Germline loops: CDR1 SGHKS, CDR2 YYEKEE (reference sequence). The CDR3 is 14 residues long. The V end was cut by 6 bases, the J end by 3 bases, with 12 bases between. This sequence joins TRBV5-5 and TRBJ2-2, with D hard to call. This sample comprised peripheral blood mononuclear cells (PBMCs), obtained at baseline. The clonotype originates from a human donor with classical Hodgkin lymphoma. The CDR3 nucleotides are TGTGCCAGCACCCACTCGACCTACACCGGGGAGCTGTTTTTT. It specifies CASTHSTYTGELFF.